This T cell receptor beta chain comes out of a study of CD8+ T cells in alopecia areata. The V and J ends lost 3 bases and 0 bases respectively, with 10 bases between them. The CDR3 is 14 amino acids. The germline V gene encodes CDR1 NSHNY and CDR2 SYGAGN. After pooling, cutaneous lymph node cells were sorted with CD4, CD8alpha, NKG2D, NKG2ACE and other markers. cDNA serving as the sequencing template came from extracted, reverse transcribed RNA. TCRdb keeps only in-frame clones here, not all; method: immunoSEQ multiplex PCR. The sample presents around 290,000 clones, none singletons. In regard to this clone: The gene symbols are mouse symbols. Read coverage stops 4 residues before the CDR3 terminus; the germline J gene supplies the remainder.

V usage is TRBV13-1 and J usage is TRBJ2-7; possible D gene TRBD1, 6 bases. The specimen sequenced was CD4+ T cells sorted from a lymph node. The source of this sequence is a C3H/HeJ mouse with alopecia areata. The strain is characterized by the MHC haplotype H2-k. The covered CDR3 bases are TGTGCCAGCAGTGGCCGGGGACACTCCTAT. Amino acid sequence: CASSGRGHSY. The full CDR3 is CASSGRGHSYEQYF.